The rows below give T cell receptor beta chains drawn from one sample of a study of shared clonotypes between healthy human individuals. Profiled with immunoSEQ multiplex PCR; TCRdb holds only in-frame clones, not every one. The profile shows over a million clones, around 82% of them singletons. The specimen sequenced was memory CD4+ T cells from PBMCs. The receptors derive from a man aged 18 to 29 in good health. Some clones in this sample may be carry-over from other donors' samples. Each CDR3 is given with its conserved first and last residue. The order of the fields is V gene, D gene, J gene, clone size, CDR3 protein, CDR3 DNA. A D gene is named only where the DNA matches it firmly. Only some rows state a clone size, as once, few, many or a class for expanded clones.

v_call: TRBV28
d_call: TRBD2
j_call: TRBJ2-2
clone_size: few
cdr3_aa: CASSPRGRGRWTGELFF
cdr3_nt: TGTGCCAGCAGTCCACGCGGGAGGGGGCGATGGACCGGGGAGCTGTTTTTT

v_call: TRBV11-2
d_call: NA
j_call: TRBJ2-7
clone_size: many
cdr3_aa: CASTLLASDHEQYF
cdr3_nt: TGTGCCAGCACCCTGCTGGCTAGCGACCACGAGCAGTACTTC

v_call: TRBV10-3
d_call: TRBD2
j_call: TRBJ2-1
clone_size: NA
cdr3_aa: CAISGTSGNEQFF
cdr3_nt: TGTGCCATCAGCGGGACTAGCGGCAATGAGCAGTTCTTC

v_call: TRBV20-1
d_call: NA
j_call: TRBJ2-7
clone_size: NA
cdr3_aa: CSARGGSEQYF
cdr3_nt: TGCAGTGCTAGAGGCGGATCCGAGCAGTACTTC

v_call: TRBV7-2
d_call: NA
j_call: TRBJ2-7
clone_size: NA
cdr3_aa: CASSFLVGFYEQYF
cdr3_nt: TGTGCCAGCAGCTTTTTGGTAGGTTTCTACGAGCAGTACTTC

v_call: TRBV2
d_call: TRBD2
j_call: TRBJ2-5
clone_size: few
cdr3_aa: CASTMGTRGGRETQYF
cdr3_nt: TGTGCCAGCACCATGGGGACCCGGGGAGGGCGAGAGACCCAGTACTTC

v_call: TRBV19
d_call: NA
j_call: TRBJ2-7
clone_size: few
cdr3_aa: CASSNPGLTPRREQYF
cdr3_nt: TGTGCCAGTAGTAACCCGGGACTTACGCCCCGCCGCGAGCAGTACTTC

v_call: TRBV27
d_call: NA
j_call: TRBJ1-4
clone_size: NA
cdr3_aa: CASSDQGDIEKLFF
cdr3_nt: TGTGCCAGCAGCGACCAGGGCGACATTGAAAAACTGTTTTTT

v_call: TRBV12-5
d_call: NA
j_call: TRBJ2-1
clone_size: NA
cdr3_aa: CASGLAPAANNEQFF
cdr3_nt: TGTGCTAGTGGTTTGGCCCCAGCAGCCAACAATGAGCAGTTCTTC

v_call: TRBV6-5
d_call: TRBD2
j_call: TRBJ2-1
clone_size: NA
cdr3_aa: CASTPTSGYQFF
cdr3_nt: TGTGCCAGCACCCCTACTAGCGGCTATCAGTTCTTC